Each of the 8 T cell receptor beta chains below was sequenced from the same sample in a study of CD8 T cells in ankylosing spondylitis. TCRdb re-called the 5' RACE reads through MiXCR, storing one row per CDR3 protein. The sample consists of approximately 260,000 distinct CDR3 sequences, 18% of them appearing once. Sequencing was performed on blood, either unsorted or a sorted T cell fraction (not recorded which). The receptors were gathered from a male donor with ankylosing spondylitis or in good health (not recorded which).

The chain has TRBV2 and TRBJ2-1; no definite D call. Per the germline V gene, CDR1 is SNHLY and CDR2 is FYNNEI. Trimming stripped 6 bases from V and 10 bases from J, with 10 bases between. The CDR3 is 11 amino acids. CDR3 nucleotide sequence: TGTGCCAGCAGGGATGGACGGGAGCAGTTCTTC. Its protein is CASRDGREQFF.

The genes are TRBV12-3 or TRBV12-4 and TRBJ2-1, with D maybe TRBD2 (6 bases). The V gene lost 5 bases and the J gene lost 8 bases, with 19 bases spanning the gap. This CDR3 has 15 amino acids. CDR3: CASSPMGGGWDEQFF. Here the CDR3 DNA reads TGTGCCAGCAGTCCTATGGGCGGAGGGTGGGATGAGCAGTTCTTC.

As concerns this clonotype: Its ends do not fully match the called genes, so a read error is possible. The chain is built from TRBV4-3 and TRBJ2-7, with no clear D. The length of the CDR3 is 15 residues. Looked up from germline, CDR1 is LGHNA and CDR2 is YSLEER. The DNA for the CDR3 is TGCGCCGGCAGCCAAGATAGAGAACTCATCTACGAGCAGTACTTC. Amino acid sequence: CAGSQDRELIYEQYF.

The chain carries TRBV4-3 and TRBJ2-1, with TRBD2 matching 8 bases. This CDR3 comprises 16 residues. The junction had 14 bases not matched to a gene; V was cut back by 4 bases and J by 9 bases. CDR1 is LGHNA, CDR2 YSLEER, per germline. The CDR3 DNA reads TGCGCCAGCAGCCCCCGGGGCGGGACTAGTGTATTTGAGCAGTTCTTC. It encodes CASSPRGGTSVFEQFF.

The rearrangement joins TRBV10-3 to TRBJ1-2; maybe TRBD1 (5 bases). Trimming took 3 bases from V and 3 from J, leaving 11 bases between them. The CDR3 is 14 amino acids. Germline V CDR1 and CDR2: ENHRY, SYGVKD. DNA for the CDR3: TGTGCCATCAGTGATGAACAGGAATACTATGGCTACACCTTC. It specifies CAISDEQEYYGYTF.

The V and J genes are TRBV4-3 and TRBJ2-7; 7 nucleotides line up with TRBD2. V lost 3 bases, J lost 4 bases, and 9 bases stayed unmatched. CDR3 length: 15 residues. CDR1 LGHNA and CDR2 YSLEER come from the germline V gene. The CDR3 reads CASSHGRGVSYEQYF. CDR3 coding DNA: TGCGCCAGCAGCCACGGACGGGGGGTTTCATACGAGCAGTACTTC.

V and J are TRBV20-1 and TRBJ2-1; D unclear. The CDR3 is 13 amino acids. V was trimmed by 0 bases and J by 13 bases, leaving 16 bases between them. CDR1 and CDR2 from the germline V gene are DFQATT and SNEGSKA (reference sequence). The chain's CDR3 is CSARDRANLLQFF. CDR3 DNA: TGCAGTGCTAGAGATAGGGCAAACCTTCTACAGTTCTTC.

This clonotype was observed at least ten times. The chain recombines TRBV29-1 with TRBJ2-4; 7 bases line up with TRBD1. J lost 0 bases, V lost 3 bases, and 11 bases had no gene match. The CDR3 runs 17 residues. Per germline, CDR1 SQVTM and CDR2 ANQGSEA. CDR3 amino acids: CSVDGTVNSLAKNIQYF. The CDR3 DNA follows: TGCAGCGTTGACGGGACAGTGAATTCCCTAGCCAAAAACATTCAGTACTTC.